Presented here are 11 T cell receptor beta chains from one specimen sequenced in a study of tumor-infiltrating lymphocytes in localized non-small cell lung cancer. Data came from immunoSEQ multiplex PCR; TCRdb stores just in-frame clones and leaves some out. The sample includes 8,500 to 9,500 clones, approximately 75% seen only once; the top ten take 5% to 7%. Specimen: uninvolved lung tissue not adjacent to the tumor. These receptors came from a human donor with non-small cell lung cancer.

Sample share makes this clone large. V gene TRBV7-9 combines with J gene TRBJ2-3, with D hard to call. Germline V gene lookup returns CDR1 SEHNR and CDR2 FQNEAQ (reference sequence). Trimming removed 7 bases at V and 6 bases at J, with 20 bases between. The CDR3 extends over 15 amino acids. The CDR3 loop is CASTPKEGPSDTQYF. The CDR3 bases are TGTGCCAGCACCCCAAAGGAAGGGCCATCGGATACGCAGTATTTT.

The chain couples TRBV6-6 to TRBJ2-5, with 7 positions matching TRBD2. The closer fit of TRBJ2-7 to the DNA end suggests the J call may be wrong. The CDR3 totals 16 residues. The germline V gene has CDR1 MNHNY and CDR2 SVGAGI (reference sequence). The CDR3 protein is CASSYSSLAVSYEQYF. CDR3 sequence (DNA): TGTGCCAGCAGTTACTCGAGTCTAGCGGTCTCCTACGAGCAGTACTTC.

This CDR3 reads CASSAQQGSGEQYF. For the CDR3, the DNA is TGCGCCAGCAGCGCCCAACAGGGGTCCGGCGAGCAGTACTTC. The V gene is TRBV5-1, the J gene TRBJ2-7, with 7 nucleotides matching TRBD1. The CDR3 sequence is 14 residues long. V gave up 4 bases and J gave up 6 bases; unmatched junction bases: 10. CDR1 and CDR2 from the germline V gene are SGHRS and YFSETQ.

This clone is categorized as medium-sized. The V and J genes are TRBV27 and TRBJ2-1; 10 nucleotides line up with TRBD2. Trimming cost V 3 bases and J 0 bases; bases outside gene matches: 5. CDR3 length equals 17 residues. CDR1 and CDR2 from the germline V gene are MNHEY and SMNVEV (reference sequence). Here the CDR3 reads CASSLFSGRSSYNEQFF. CDR3 bases: TGTGCCAGCAGTTTGTTTAGCGGGAGGAGCTCCTACAATGAGCAGTTCTTC.

The J gene is TRBJ2-7, the V gene TRBV7-2; D might be TRBD2 (6 bases). The germline V gene has CDR1 SGHTA and CDR2 FQGNSA. The ends were cut back, 1 base at V and 6 bases at J, with 13 bases in the middle. CDR3 length: 14 amino acids. The CDR3, as DNA: TGTGCCAGCAGCTTAGGGGGAGGCCCGAGCGAGCAGTACTTC. It encodes CASSLGGGPSEQYF.

The V call is TRBV30, the J call TRBJ2-5; 12 positions agree with TRBD2. Per germline, CDR1 GTSNPN and CDR2 SVGIG (reference sequence). Unmatched junction bases numbered 6, after V lost 8 bases and J lost 5 bases. The CDR3 consists of 13 residues. The CDR3 sequence is CAGPGLAGETQYF. The CDR3 DNA is TGTGCCGGTCCGGGACTAGCGGGTGAGACCCAGTACTTC.

The rearrangement joins TRBV7-2 to TRBJ1-4; D is undetermined. In germline, CDR1 is SGHTA, CDR2 FQGNSA. V lost 0 bases, J lost 15 bases, and 11 bases lay in between. The CDR3 loop spans 12 amino acids. The CDR3 protein is CASSLAQAPLFF. In DNA form, the CDR3 reads TGTGCCAGCAGCTTAGCTCAGGCGCCCTTGTTTTTT.

Only one count was recorded for this clone. This chain joins TRBV9 and TRBJ2-2, with 7 bases that match TRBD1. V shed 0 bases, J shed 2 bases, and the junction held 4 bases outside the gene matches. Germline assignment: CDR1 SGDLS and CDR2 YYNGEE. This CDR3 is 16 amino acids long. CDR3 sequence reads: CASSVAGDSNTGELFF. CDR3 coding DNA: TGTGCCAGCAGCGTAGCTGGGGACAGCAACACCGGGGAGCTGTTTTTT. The full variable domain, rest sourced from reference TRBV9 and TRBJ2-2, is DSGVTQTPKHLITATGQRVTLRCSPRSGDLSVYWYQQSLDQGLQFLIQYYNGEERAKGNILERFSAQQFPDLHSELNLSSLELGDSALYFCASSVAGDSNTGELFFGEGSRLTVL.

The chain has TRBV7-9 and TRBJ1-2; tentatively, D is TRBD1 (5 bases). CDR1 and CDR2 (germline): SEHNR, FQNEAQ (reference sequence). Between the trimmed V and J ends, which lost 4 bases and 6 bases, there was a span of 9 bases. CDR3 length: 12 amino acids. The CDR3 nucleotides are TGTGCCAGCAGCTGGACAACCAATGGCTACACCTTC. Its translation is CASSWTTNGYTF.

The V gene is TRBV5-6, the J gene TRBJ1-1, with D possibly being TRBD1 (5 bases). The CDR3 totals 14 residues. V gave up 4 bases and J gave up 1 base, with 11 bases separating them. Germline loops: CDR1 SGHDT, CDR2 YYEEEE. In nucleotides, the CDR3 is TGTGCCAGCAGCCCGGGACTCCCGAACACTGAAGCTTTCTTT. Translated, it gives CASSPGLPNTEAFF.

The chain has TRBV5-6 and TRBJ1-2; D gene uncertain. The CDR3 runs 16 residues. Germline assignment: CDR1 SGHDT and CDR2 YYEEEE. Trimming took 7 bases from V and 1 from J, leaving 20 bases between them. In nucleotides, the CDR3 is TGTGCCAGCGAACCGCAGCGGACCGGACTTAACTATGGCTACACCTTC. Translating it yields CASEPQRTGLNYGYTF. Filled out from reference TRBV5-6 and TRBJ1-2, the complete variable domain reads DAGVTQSPTHLIKTRGQQVTLRCSPKSGHDTVSWYQQALGQGPQFIFQYYEEEERQRGNFPDRFSGHQFPNYSSELNVNALLLGDSALYLCASEPQRTGLNYGYTFGSGTRLTVV.